These 3 T cell receptor beta chains share one sample of origin, sequenced in a study of T cells in tuberculosis. Assay used: immunoSEQ multiplex PCR; TCRdb lists only in-frame clones, some missing. The profile shows more than 20,000 clones, 75% to 90% of them singletons. Sequencing used PBMCs. These receptors originate from a donor between 10 and 35 years old with latent tuberculosis or without tuberculosis infection.

This chain uses TRBV5-6 with TRBJ1-2, with a weak D call TRBD1 (6 bases). V lost 3 bases and J lost 8, with 23 bases in between. The germline CDR1 and CDR2 sequences are SGHDT and YYEEEE. The CDR3 length is 16 residues. In nucleotides, the CDR3 is TGTGCCAGCAGCTGGGAGAGGGGGGGACAAAGGATCGGCTACACCTTC. Its protein is CASSWERGGQRIGYTF. Variable domain in full (rest from reference TRBV5-6 and TRBJ1-2): DAGVTQSPTHLIKTRGQQVTLRCSPKSGHDTVSWYQQALGQGPQFIFQYYEEEERQRGNFPDRFSGHQFPNYSSELNVNALLLGDSALYLCASSWERGGQRIGYTFGSGTRLTVV.

This chain uses TRBV14 with TRBJ1-6; unclear D gene. The CDR3 loop spans 15 amino acids. Germline V gene lookup returns CDR1 SGHDN and CDR2 FVKESK. V was clipped by 2 bases and J by 10 bases, with 15 bases between them. The CDR3 coding sequence is TGTGCCAGCAGCCAAAGACAAGATGGGCTCTCACCCCTCCACTTT. This codes for CASSQRQDGLSPLHF.

The J gene is TRBJ2-7, the V gene TRBV6-5, with a possible D match to TRBD2 (6 bases). V dropped 6 bases and J dropped 0 bases, with 15 bases sitting between them. Germline V gives CDR1 MNHEY, CDR2 SVGAGI. The CDR3 has 15 amino acids. CDR3 DNA: TGTGCCAGCAGCAGCACCGGGGGAGGCTCCTACGAGCAGTACTTC. It translates to CASSSTGGGSYEQYF.